This section outlines one T cell receptor beta chain sequence together with its context. Its antigen is undetermined. This record belongs to a study of shared clonotypes between healthy human individuals. Study in general: Serving as donors were a couple of women and three men, whose ages spanned 18 to 49.

Generated by immunoSEQ multiplex PCR, the TCRdb table keeps only in-frame clones and is missing some. Of around 2.5 million clones in the sample, roughly 93% are singletons; the top ten hold approximately 0.35%. Regarding the study as a whole: It was observed that about 5% of naive CD4 clonotypes were shared across a handful of donors. The diversity represented, both genetic and in exposure history, was limited by few donors.

The V end lost 1 base, the J end lost 11 bases, and 9 bases lay between the germline ends. Germline CDR1 SEHNR, CDR2 FQNEAQ (reference sequence). This CDR3 has 12 residues. This sequence originates from a man between 18 and 35 years old in good health. Some clones in this sample may be carry-over from other donors' samples. The chain combines TRBV7-9 with TRBJ2-4; tentative D call: TRBD1 (6 bases). Sequences were obtained from naive CD4+ T cells from PBMCs. Subset denoted: CD45RA+ positively selected. The CDR3 reads CASSLDRAFQYF. In nucleotides, the CDR3 is TGTGCCAGCAGCTTAGACAGGGCTTTTCAGTACTTC.